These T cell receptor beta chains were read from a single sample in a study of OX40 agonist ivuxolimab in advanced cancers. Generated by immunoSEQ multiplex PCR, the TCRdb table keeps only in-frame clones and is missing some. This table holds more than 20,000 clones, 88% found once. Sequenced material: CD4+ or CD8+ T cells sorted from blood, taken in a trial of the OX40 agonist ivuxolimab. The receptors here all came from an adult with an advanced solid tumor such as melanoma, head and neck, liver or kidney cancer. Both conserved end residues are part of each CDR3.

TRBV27	CASSLTGANVLTF
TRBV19	CASSRGLALDEQYF
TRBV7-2	CASSFGPRTGELFF
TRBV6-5	CASSRDRVRYEQYF
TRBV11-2	CASRTLFRGSDTQYF
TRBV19	CASTAGRGASSYEQYF
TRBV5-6	CASSLDFAGWVGELFF
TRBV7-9	CASSLAISGNEQFF
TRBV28	CASNSGHPGQPQHF
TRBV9	CASSVAGDADTQYF
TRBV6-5	CASSPAGWRYEQYF
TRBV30	CAWSPSYNEQFF
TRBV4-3	CASSQEGRVPNIQYF
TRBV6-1	CASGGTGVSYEQYF
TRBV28	CASSSSGGSSNQPQHF
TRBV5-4	CASSFRGGQTGELFF
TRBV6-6	CASRGSTGMSEKLFF
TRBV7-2	CASSWATGLTDTQYF
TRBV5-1	CASSLTGAGEKLFF
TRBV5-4	CASRAGTGDGYGYTF
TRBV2	CASSAQGARNTEAFF
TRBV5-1	CASNLGSGIETQYF
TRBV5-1	CASSPRASGFYNEQFF
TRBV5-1	CASSFGQGADMNTEAFF
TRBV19	CASTVIDNSGNTIYF
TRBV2	CASSGEGGQSSYNEQFF
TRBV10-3	CAISLVPYNEQFF
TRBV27	CASSSENYGYTF
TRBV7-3	CASSLTGPDTQYF
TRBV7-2	CASSLLRALGNTIYF
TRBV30	CAWSGKGADGYTF
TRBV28	CASSSGQGTPPFF
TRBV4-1	CASSQLLAGTGDSSGETQYF
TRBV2	CAGQEASGITDTQYF
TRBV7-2	CASSPADPGLAGGKGFF
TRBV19	CASRIGTGNYEQYF
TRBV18	CASSPRLEDIQYF